The 27 T cell receptor beta chains in this list originate from one sample, sequenced in a study of blood T cell repertoires in COVID-19. Data came from immunoSEQ multiplex PCR; TCRdb stores just in-frame clones and leaves some out. The sample holds some 300,000 clones; 89% are singletons and the top ten take roughly a tenth. The sequenced material came from PBMCs or T cells enriched from blood (not recorded which). Receptor source: a woman in her twenties or thirties who had recovered from COVID-19.

The V call is TRBV7-8, the J call TRBJ2-7, with 11 nucleotides matching TRBD2. This CDR3 comprises 16 residues. CDR1 is SGHVS, CDR2 FQNEAQ, per germline. V was pared by 5 bases and J by 2 bases, with 8 bases of the junction left unmatched. The chain's CDR3 is CASSPRTSGSTYEQYF. The CDR3 DNA is TGTGCCAGCAGCCCGAGGACTAGCGGGTCGACCTACGAGCAGTACTTC.

The chain links TRBV7-9 to TRBJ1-1; TRBD1 aligns across 9 bases. Germline V CDR1 and CDR2: SEHNR, FQNEAQ (reference sequence). The CDR3 has 17 amino acids. The J segment lost 0 bases and the V segment lost 5 bases, leaving 10 bases of the junction unmatched. The CDR3 loop reads CASSIPGQGFMNTEAFF. CDR3 DNA sequence: TGTGCCAGCAGCATCCCGGGACAGGGCTTCATGAACACTGAAGCTTTCTTT.

On this clone: The sample carries other DNA sequences with the same CDR3. The CDR3 DNA is TGTGCCACCAGCAGAGATAGGGGTAACTATGGCTACACCTTC. This codes for CATSRDRGNYGYTF. The chain links TRBV15 to TRBJ1-2; maybe TRBD1 (5 bases). The V end lost 0 bases, the J end lost 1 base, and 6 bases lay between the germline ends. The CDR3 has 14 amino acids. From germline, CDR1 is LNHNV and CDR2 YYDKDF (reference sequence).

Concerning this clone: One end of the junction fails to match germline, which may point to a read error. J is TRBJ2-1 and V is TRBV7-7, with D possibly being TRBD2 (6 bases). CDR1 and CDR2 (germline): SSHAT, FNYEAQ (reference sequence). The CDR3 totals 15 residues. The CDR3, as DNA: TGTGCTAGCAGTCCTCTTCCGGGACTTTACAATGAGCAGTTCTTC. This translates into CASSPLPGLYNEQFF.

This chain links TRBV12-3 or TRBV12-4 with TRBJ2-7, with D tentatively TRBD1 (6 bases). The V end lost 7 bases, the J end lost 3 bases, and 10 bases lay between the germline ends. The CDR3 contains 12 residues. The chain's CDR3 is CASTLDSYEQYF. The CDR3 DNA is TGTGCCAGCACCTTGGACAGCTACGAGCAGTACTTC.

This clone was seen once. V is TRBV19 and J is TRBJ1-1, with a weak D call TRBD1 (5 bases). The germline V gene encodes CDR1 LNHDA and CDR2 SQIVND (reference sequence). The length of the CDR3 is 13 residues. V was trimmed by 4 bases and J by 10 bases, leaving 16 bases between them. CDR3 loop: CASSTTVAVLAFF. The DNA of the CDR3 is TGTGCCAGTAGTACGACAGTTGCTGTCCTAGCTTTCTTT.

The chain links TRBV29-1 to TRBJ2-3, with 7 nucleotides matching TRBD2. V gave up 3 bases and J gave up 2 bases; unmatched junction bases: 2. This CDR3 has 13 amino acids. The germline V gene encodes CDR1 SQVTM and CDR2 ANQGSEA. The CDR3 spells CSVDERDTDTQYF. In DNA form, the CDR3 reads TGCAGCGTTGATGAGCGGGACACAGATACGCAGTATTTT.

This clone was counted only a few times. The chain links TRBV23-1 to TRBJ2-7, with 11 bases lining up with TRBD1. TRBV23-1 is recorded as an ORF, its role being uncertain. The V and J ends lost 6 bases and 3 bases, in that order; junction bases with no gene match: 7. The CDR3 spans 15 residues. Written as DNA, the CDR3 is TGCGCCAGCAGACAGGACAGGGGGCTTCTCTACGAGCAGTACTTC. This codes for CASRQDRGLLYEQYF.

The V and J genes are TRBV10-1 and TRBJ2-5, with 12 bases aligning to TRBD2. Unmatched junction bases numbered 9, after V lost 3 bases and J lost 7 bases. The CDR3 is 16 amino acids. Germline CDR1 reads WNHNN; CDR2 reads SYGVQD (reference sequence). CDR3 sequence (DNA): TGCGCCAGCAGTGATAGCCTAGCGGGAGGGAGAAGGACCCAGTACTTC. Translated, it gives CASSDSLAGGRRTQYF.

V is TRBV27 and J is TRBJ1-1, with D possibly TRBD1 on 5 matching bases. The germline V gene has CDR1 MNHEY and CDR2 SMNVEV (reference sequence). Between the trimmed V and J ends, which lost 3 bases and 1 base, there was a span of 9 bases. The CDR3 runs 14 residues. The CDR3 nucleotides are TGTGCCAGCAGTTTTCAAGGGGAGAACACTGAAGCTTTCTTT. Amino acid sequence: CASSFQGENTEAFF.

The chain links TRBV21-1 to TRBJ2-4; the D call in the table, TRBD2, was not verified against the DNA. TRBV21-1 is classified as a pseudogene. The length of the CDR3 is 18 residues. The CDR3 sequence is CASSEEGQPRLAKNIQYF. The DNA of the CDR3 is TGTGCCAGCAGCGAGGAGGGCCAACCGCGCCTAGCCAAAAACATTCAGTACTTC.

The CDR3 coding sequence is TGTGCCAGCAGCGCAATGGGAGATCGGGAAAAACTGTTTTTT. It is translated as CASSAMGDREKLFF. The J gene is TRBJ1-4, the V gene TRBV7-9; no clear D. CDR3 length: 14 amino acids. Between the trimmed V and J ends, which lost 5 bases and 8 bases, there was a span of 15 bases. From germline, CDR1 is SEHNR and CDR2 FQNEAQ (reference sequence).

This clone appeared a single time. The J gene is TRBJ2-7, the V gene TRBV6-5; D is perhaps TRBD2 (6 bases). Germline CDR1 MNHEY, CDR2 SVGAGI. CDR3 length: 15 amino acids. Trimming removed 0 bases at V and 5 bases at J, with 14 bases between. The CDR3 sequence is CASSYSGRFGDEQYF. DNA for the CDR3: TGTGCCAGCAGTTACTCTGGGAGGTTTGGGGACGAGCAGTACTTC.

This chain's CDR3 is CASKEGVLNTEAFF. CDR3 nucleotides: TGTGCCAGCAAGGAAGGGGTCTTGAACACTGAAGCTTTCTTT. The J gene is TRBJ1-1, the V gene TRBV6-5; the D gene is possibly TRBD1 (5 bases). This CDR3 contains 14 residues. Germline lookup yields CDR1 MNHEY and CDR2 SVGAGI. V was shortened by 7 bases and J by 0 bases, with 12 bases between the two germline ends.

The rearrangement joins TRBV5-1 to TRBJ1-4, with D maybe TRBD1 (6 bases). Germline V gene lookup returns CDR1 SGHRS and CDR2 YFSETQ. V shed 0 bases and J shed 8 bases, with 14 bases lying between them. The CDR3 runs 15 residues. The CDR3 DNA sequence: TGCGCCAGCAGCTTGGGGGCAGGGGAAGGCGAAAAACTGTTTTTT. It translates to CASSLGAGEGEKLFF.

In the case of this clone: One end of the junction is discordant with germline, which a read error may explain. The CDR3 sequence is CASSFSLAGINEQFF. The CDR3, as DNA: TGTGCTAGCAGCTTTTCACTAGCGGGTATCAATGAGCAGTTCTTC. The chain links TRBV7-7 to TRBJ2-1; TRBD2 agrees at 9 bases. The CDR3 length is 15 residues. CDR1 and CDR2 from the germline V gene are SSHAT and FNYEAQ (reference sequence).

This chain connects TRBV6-5 to TRBJ1-1, with TRBD1 matching over 9 bases. The V gene end was trimmed by 2 bases and the J gene end by 5 bases; junction bases not matched to a gene: 3. Germline V gene lookup returns CDR1 MNHEY and CDR2 SVGAGI. CDR3 size: 14 residues. CDR3 in amino acids: CASSYGQGSTEAFF. The CDR3 nucleotides are TGTGCCAGCAGTTACGGACAGGGGAGTACTGAAGCTTTCTTT.

The CDR3 sequence is CAITGTLSYEQYF. CDR3 nucleotide sequence: TGTGCCATTACCGGGACTTTAAGCTACGAGCAGTACTTC. This chain joins TRBV2 and TRBJ2-7; D possibly corresponds to TRBD2 (6 bases). CDR1 and CDR2 (germline): SNHLY, FYNNEI. Trimming took 10 bases from V and 3 from J, leaving 16 bases between them. The CDR3 has 13 amino acids. The complete variable domain, with remaining parts taken from reference TRBV2 and TRBJ2-7, reads EPEVTQTPSHQVTQMGQEVILRCVPISNHLYFYWYRQILGQKVEFLVSFYNNEISEKSEIFDDQFSVERPDGSNFTLKIRSTKLEDSAMYFCAITGTLSYEQYFGPGTRLTVT.

CDR3 bases: TGTGCCAGCAGCCCGTCGAGGCTAAGATCCTACGAGCAGTACTTC. Protein product: CASSPSRLRSYEQYF. The V and J genes are TRBV4-2 and TRBJ2-7; D gene ambiguous. This CDR3 has 15 amino acids. V lost 4 bases, J lost 1 base, and 14 bases lay in between. In germline, CDR1 is LGHNA, CDR2 YNFKEQ.

This rearrangement joins TRBV30 to TRBJ1-5; maybe TRBD1 (6 bases). CDR1 and CDR2 (germline): GTSNPN, SVGIG (reference sequence). CDR3 size: 14 residues. V was clipped by 2 bases and J by 2 bases, with 10 bases between them. The chain's CDR3 is CAWSHRAGNQPQHF. CDR3 nucleotides: TGTGCCTGGAGTCACAGGGCTGGCAATCAGCCCCAGCATTTT.

V and J are TRBV28 and TRBJ1-2; tentative D call: TRBD1 (6 bases). The CDR3 contains 16 residues. Germline V gene data show CDR1 as MDHEN and CDR2 as SYDVKM. Trimming removed 5 bases from V and 0 bases from J, with 16 bases in between. CDR3 residues: CASSQSGATANYGYTF. DNA of the CDR3: TGTGCCAGCAGTCAATCAGGGGCTACAGCTAACTATGGCTACACCTTC.

The chain links TRBV19 to TRBJ2-3; the D is unclear. With 5 bases removed from V and 0 bases from J, the gap between germline ends came to 12 bases. Germline V lookup: CDR1 LNHDA, CDR2 SQIVND (reference sequence). The CDR3 totals 15 residues. The CDR3: CASSVQPSSTDTQYF. Written as DNA, the CDR3 is TGTGCCAGTAGTGTACAGCCTTCTAGCACAGATACGCAGTATTTT.

V usage is TRBV6-5 and J usage is TRBJ2-7; 9 bases align to TRBD2. Looked up from germline, CDR1 is MNHEY and CDR2 is SVGAGI. CDR3 size: 15 residues. The trim removed 3 bases at V and 6 bases at J, leaving 9 bases unmatched. CDR3 region: CASSYWGGRETEQYF. CDR3 nucleotide sequence: TGTGCCAGCAGTTATTGGGGCGGGAGGGAAACCGAGCAGTACTTC.

The CDR3, as DNA: TGTGCCAGCAGCTTGGCAGGGCGAGGGGCCAACGTCCTGACTTTC. It is translated as CASSLAGRGANVLTF. V and J are TRBV5-5 and TRBJ2-6, with a possible D match to TRBD1 (5 bases). Germline assignment: CDR1 SGHKS and CDR2 YYEKEE (reference sequence). The CDR3 totals 15 residues. V was pared by 0 bases and J by 4 bases, with 8 bases between.

The chain combines TRBV18 with TRBJ2-5, with D perhaps TRBD1 (5 bases). V gave up 2 bases and J gave up 4 bases, with 8 bases separating them. Per germline, CDR1 KGHSH and CDR2 LQKENI. The CDR3 is 13 amino acids. The CDR3 is CASSPGAGETQYF. CDR3 coding DNA: TGTGCCAGCTCACCAGGGGCTGGAGAGACCCAGTACTTC.

The rearrangement uses TRBV5-5 and TRBJ2-7; 8 bases map to TRBD1. In germline, CDR1 is SGHKS, CDR2 YYEKEE (reference sequence). The junction had 7 bases not matched to a gene; V was cut back by 3 bases and J by 5 bases. The length of the CDR3 is 14 residues. CDR3 sequence (DNA): TGTGCCAGCAGCTCGGGTACAGGGGGTCACGAGCAGTACTTC. Translation gives CASSSGTGGHEQYF.

Only a few counts were recorded for this clone. The V call is TRBV28, the J call TRBJ2-2; 7 nucleotides line up with TRBD1. The V and J ends lost 6 bases and 2 bases, in that order; junction bases with no gene match: 18. The V gene's germline CDR1 is MDHEN and CDR2 SYDVKM. This CDR3 spans 19 amino acids. The CDR3 loop reads CASSTFPPTGSSNTGELFF. Written as DNA, the CDR3 is TGTGCCAGCAGCACATTCCCCCCGACAGGGAGTTCTAACACCGGGGAGCTGTTTTTT. The full variable domain, its missing parts supplied by reference TRBV28 and TRBJ2-2, is DVKVTQSSRYLVKRTGEKVFLECVQDMDHENMFWYRQDPGLGLRLIYFSYDVKMKEKGDIPEGYSVSREKKERFSLILESASTNQTSMYLCASSTFPPTGSSNTGELFFGEGSRLTVL.